This record concerns one T cell receptor beta chain sequence. Its antigen is still unknown. This sample is part of a study of beta chain features in type 1 diabetes. Of the isolated RNA, all was reverse transcribed, and so the sequenced material was expressed TCRB transcripts. Here immunoSEQ multiplex PCR was the method, and the copy in TCRdb shows in-frame clones only, minus some. This table has 600,000 to 700,000 clones, around 15% appearing once. Sorting based on CD45RO/CCR7/CD25/CD127/CD95/CD27 separated CD4+ naive, central memory, regulatory and stem cell-like memory cells. Study conclusions and caveats: In comparison with healthy donors, patients had naive, central memory and Treg TCRB repertoires that appeared more similar. Patients with Type 1 diabetes showed moderately but significantly shorter TCRB CDR3s in all four CD4+ subsets. Overrepresentation of cells with high TCR expression could result from cDNA sequencing. Shorter templates might be favored by PCR, equally in patients and controls.

Sequenced: naive CD4+ T cells from blood. This clonotype was obtained from a man aged 18 to 30 with type 1 diabetes.

The CDR3 nucleotides are TGCGCCAGCAGCCTCGGGGGGACAGACATATACGAGCAGTACTTC. Translating gives CASSLGGTDIYEQYF. The genes are TRBV5-1 and TRBJ2-7; D possibly matches TRBD1 or TRBD2 (7 bases each). The CDR3 covers 15 residues. Germline CDR1 is SGHRS and CDR2 is YFSETQ. V lost 4 bases and J 4 bases, leaving 18 bases between the germline ends.